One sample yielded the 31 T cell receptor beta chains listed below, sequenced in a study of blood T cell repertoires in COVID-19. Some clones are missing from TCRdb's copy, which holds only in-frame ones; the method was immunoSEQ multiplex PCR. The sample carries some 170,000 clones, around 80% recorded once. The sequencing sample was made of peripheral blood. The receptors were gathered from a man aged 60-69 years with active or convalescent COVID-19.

The DNA for the CDR3 is TGTGCCAGCAGTTCGGGGGAGAGCGGAAACACCATATATTTT. It codes for CASSSGESGNTIYF. The J gene is TRBJ1-3, the V gene TRBV6-5; a possible D gene is TRBD1 (5 bases). The V and J ends lost 4 bases and 4 bases respectively, with 11 bases between them. CDR1 and CDR2 (germline): MNHEY, SVGAGI. The CDR3 is 14 residues long.

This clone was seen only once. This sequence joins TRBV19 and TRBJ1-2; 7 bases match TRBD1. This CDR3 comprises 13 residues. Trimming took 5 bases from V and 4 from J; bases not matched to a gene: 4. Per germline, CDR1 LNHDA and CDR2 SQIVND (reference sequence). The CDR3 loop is CASSEGQIYGYTF. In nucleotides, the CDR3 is TGTGCCAGTAGTGAGGGACAGATCTATGGCTACACCTTC.

CDR3 sequence: CASSTFRGVGNEQYF. CDR3 coding DNA: TGTGCCAGCAGTACCTTTCGGGGGGTCGGGAACGAGCAGTACTTC. The chain links TRBV28 to TRBJ2-7; 7 bases fit TRBD2. V lost 5 bases, J lost 5 bases, and 12 bases stayed unmatched. Germline V gives CDR1 MDHEN, CDR2 SYDVKM. The CDR3 runs 15 residues.

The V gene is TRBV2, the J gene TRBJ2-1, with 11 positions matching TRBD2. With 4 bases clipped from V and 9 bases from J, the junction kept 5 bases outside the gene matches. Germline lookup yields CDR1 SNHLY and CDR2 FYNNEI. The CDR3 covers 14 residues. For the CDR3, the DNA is TGTGCCAGCAGTGGTAGCGGGAGGGGAAGTGAGCAGTTCTTC. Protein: CASSGSGRGSEQFF.

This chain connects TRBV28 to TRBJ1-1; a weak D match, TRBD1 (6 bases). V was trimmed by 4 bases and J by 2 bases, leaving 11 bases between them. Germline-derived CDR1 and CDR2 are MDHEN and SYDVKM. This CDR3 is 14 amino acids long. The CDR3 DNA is TGTGCCAGCAGTTCCGGACAGACCAACACTGAAGCTTTCTTT. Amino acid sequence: CASSSGQTNTEAFF. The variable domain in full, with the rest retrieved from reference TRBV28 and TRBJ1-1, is DVKVTQSSRYLVKRTGEKVFLECVQDMDHENMFWYRQDPGLGLRLIYFSYDVKMKEKGDIPEGYSVSREKKERFSLILESASTNQTSMYLCASSSGQTNTEAFFGQGTRLTVV.

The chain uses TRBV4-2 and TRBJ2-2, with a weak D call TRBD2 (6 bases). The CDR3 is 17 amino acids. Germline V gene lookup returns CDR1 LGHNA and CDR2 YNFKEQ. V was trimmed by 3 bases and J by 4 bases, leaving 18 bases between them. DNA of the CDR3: TGTGCCAGCAGCCAGGCCCTCGGGGGAGCTGCCACCGGGGAGCTGTTTTTT. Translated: CASSQALGGAATGELFF.

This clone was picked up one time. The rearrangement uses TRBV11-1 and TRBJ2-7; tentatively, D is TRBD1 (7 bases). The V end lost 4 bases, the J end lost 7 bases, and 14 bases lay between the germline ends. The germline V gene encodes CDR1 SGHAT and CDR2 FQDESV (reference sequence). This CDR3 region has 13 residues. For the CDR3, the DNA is TGTGCCAGCAGCTGGCGGGACAGCGGGGAGCAGTACTTC. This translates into CASSWRDSGEQYF. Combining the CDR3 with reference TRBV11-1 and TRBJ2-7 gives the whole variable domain EAEVAQSPRYKITEKSQAVAFWCDPISGHATLYWYRQILGQGPELLVQFQDESVVDDSQLPKDRFSAERLKGVDSTLKIQPAELGDSAMYLCASSWRDSGEQYFGPGTRLTVT.

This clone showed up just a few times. DNA of the CDR3: TGTGCCAGCAGCTTCGCGGGAGGGGGCTACGAGCAGTACTTC. It is translated as CASSFAGGGYEQYF. The rearrangement links TRBV7-2 to TRBJ2-7; 9 nucleotides line up with TRBD2. V lost 3 bases, J lost 3 bases, and 3 bases stayed unmatched. CDR1 and CDR2 from the germline V gene are SGHTA and FQGNSA. The length of the CDR3 is 14 residues.

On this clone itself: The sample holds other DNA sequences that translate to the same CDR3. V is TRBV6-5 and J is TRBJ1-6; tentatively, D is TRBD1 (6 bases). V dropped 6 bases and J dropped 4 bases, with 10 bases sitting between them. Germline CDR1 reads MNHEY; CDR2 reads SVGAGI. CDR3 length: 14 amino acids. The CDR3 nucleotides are TGTGCCAGCAGGGACAGCTCTTATAATTCACCCCTCCACTTT. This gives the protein CASRDSSYNSPLHF.

The CDR3, as DNA: TGTGCCAGCAGGGGGGGAGACAGCTTTAACTATGGCTACACCTTC. This sequence encodes CASRGGDSFNYGYTF. The chain couples TRBV2 to TRBJ1-2; D perhaps matches TRBD1 (5 bases). The V and J ends lost 6 bases and 1 base respectively, with 15 bases between them. Looked up from germline, CDR1 is SNHLY and CDR2 is FYNNEI. CDR3 length: 15 residues.

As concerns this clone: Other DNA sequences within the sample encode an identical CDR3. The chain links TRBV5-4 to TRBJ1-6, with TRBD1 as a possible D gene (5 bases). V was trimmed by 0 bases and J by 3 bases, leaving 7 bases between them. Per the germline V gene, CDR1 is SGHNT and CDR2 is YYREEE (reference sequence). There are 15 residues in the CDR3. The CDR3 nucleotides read TGTGCCAGCAGCTTGGAGCAGGGCTATAATTCACCCCTCCACTTT. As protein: CASSLEQGYNSPLHF.

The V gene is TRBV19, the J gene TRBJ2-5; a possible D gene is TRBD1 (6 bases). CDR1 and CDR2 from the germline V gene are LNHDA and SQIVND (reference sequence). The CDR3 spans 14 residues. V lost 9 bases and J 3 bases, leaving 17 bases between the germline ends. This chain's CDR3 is CASSSGTQEETQYF. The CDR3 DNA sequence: TGTGCCAGCAGTTCCGGGACACAGGAAGAGACCCAGTACTTC.

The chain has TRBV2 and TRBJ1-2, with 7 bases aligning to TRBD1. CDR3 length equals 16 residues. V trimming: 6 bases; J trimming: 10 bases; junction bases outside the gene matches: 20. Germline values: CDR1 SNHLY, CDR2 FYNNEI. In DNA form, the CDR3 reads TGTGCCAGCAGCCCCCAGGGGGACAGAGCAACCACCACCTACACCTTC. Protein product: CASSPQGDRATTTYTF.

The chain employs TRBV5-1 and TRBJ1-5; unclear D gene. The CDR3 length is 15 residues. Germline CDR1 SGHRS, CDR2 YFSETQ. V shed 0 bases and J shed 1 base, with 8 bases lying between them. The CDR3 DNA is TGCGCCAGCAGCTTGGCGGGGATGAGCAATCAGCCCCAGCATTTT. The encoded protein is CASSLAGMSNQPQHF.

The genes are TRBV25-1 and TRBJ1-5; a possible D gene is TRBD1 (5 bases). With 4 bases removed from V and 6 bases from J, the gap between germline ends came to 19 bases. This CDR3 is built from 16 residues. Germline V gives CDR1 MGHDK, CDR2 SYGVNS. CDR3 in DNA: TGTGCCAGCAGTGCCGACCCAGGGTTTAGGGGTCAGCCCCAGCATTTT. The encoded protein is CASSADPGFRGQPQHF.

CDR3 sequence reads: CATRRDSHTGELFF. The CDR3 DNA reads as TGTGCCACCAGACGGGACAGTCACACCGGGGAGCTGTTTTTT. The V and J genes are TRBV24-1 and TRBJ2-2, with 7 bases matching TRBD1. This CDR3 region has 14 residues. Germline CDR1 and CDR2: KGHDR and SFDVKD. Unmatched junction bases numbered 4, after V lost 7 bases and J lost 3 bases.

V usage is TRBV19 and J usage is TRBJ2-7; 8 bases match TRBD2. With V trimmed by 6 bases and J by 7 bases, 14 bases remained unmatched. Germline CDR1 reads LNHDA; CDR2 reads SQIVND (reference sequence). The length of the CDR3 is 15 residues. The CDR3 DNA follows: TGTGCCAGTAGCCCTGCGGGGGGACCCTTTGGGGAGCAGTACTTC. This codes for CASSPAGGPFGEQYF.

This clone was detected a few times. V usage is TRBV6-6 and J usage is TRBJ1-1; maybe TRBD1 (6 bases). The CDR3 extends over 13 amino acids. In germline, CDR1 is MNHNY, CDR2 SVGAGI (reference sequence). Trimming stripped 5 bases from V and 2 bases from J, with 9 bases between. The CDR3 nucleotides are TGTGCCAGCAGTACACAGGGAAACACTGAAGCTTTCTTT. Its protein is CASSTQGNTEAFF.

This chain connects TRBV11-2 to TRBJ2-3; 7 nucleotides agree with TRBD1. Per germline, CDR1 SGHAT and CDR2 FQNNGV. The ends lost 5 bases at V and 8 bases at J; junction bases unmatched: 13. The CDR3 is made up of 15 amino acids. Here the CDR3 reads CASSPGQKGGVTQYF. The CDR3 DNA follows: TGTGCCAGCAGCCCGGGACAGAAGGGTGGTGTTACGCAGTATTTT.

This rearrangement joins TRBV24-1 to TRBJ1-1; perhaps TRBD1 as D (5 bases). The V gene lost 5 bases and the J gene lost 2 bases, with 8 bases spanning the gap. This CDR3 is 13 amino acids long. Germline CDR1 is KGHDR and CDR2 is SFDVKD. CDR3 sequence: CATSGQGNTEAFF. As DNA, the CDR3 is TGTGCCACCAGTGGGCAGGGAAACACTGAAGCTTTCTTT.

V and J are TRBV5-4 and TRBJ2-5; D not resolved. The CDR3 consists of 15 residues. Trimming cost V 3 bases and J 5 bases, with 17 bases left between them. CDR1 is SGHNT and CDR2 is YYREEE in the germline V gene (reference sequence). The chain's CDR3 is CASSYDTWRRETQYF. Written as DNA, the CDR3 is TGTGCCAGCAGCTACGACACCTGGCGAAGGGAGACCCAGTACTTC.

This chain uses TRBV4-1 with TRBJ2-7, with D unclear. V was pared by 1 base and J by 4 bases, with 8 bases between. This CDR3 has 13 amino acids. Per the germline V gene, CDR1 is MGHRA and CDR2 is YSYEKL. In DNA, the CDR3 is TGCGCCAGCAGCCAAGCTCCCGGGTACGAGCAGTACTTC. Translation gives CASSQAPGYEQYF.

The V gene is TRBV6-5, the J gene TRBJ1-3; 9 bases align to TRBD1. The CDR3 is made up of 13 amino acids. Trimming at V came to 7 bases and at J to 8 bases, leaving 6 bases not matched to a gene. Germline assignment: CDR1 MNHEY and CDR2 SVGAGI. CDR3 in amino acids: CASNKQGADTIYF. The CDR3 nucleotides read TGTGCCAGCAATAAACAGGGGGCAGACACCATATATTTT.

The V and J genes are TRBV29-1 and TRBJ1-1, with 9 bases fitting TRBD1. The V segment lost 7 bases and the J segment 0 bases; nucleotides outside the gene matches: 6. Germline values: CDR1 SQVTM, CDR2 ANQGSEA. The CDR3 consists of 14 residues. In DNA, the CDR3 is TGCAGCGGTTCCGGGACAGGGATGAACACTGAAGCTTTCTTT. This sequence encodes CSGSGTGMNTEAFF. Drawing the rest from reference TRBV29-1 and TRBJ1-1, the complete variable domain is SAVISQKPSRDICQRGTSLTIQCQVDSQVTMMFWYRQQPGQSLTLIATANQGSEATYESGFVIDKFPISRPNLTFSTLTVSNMSPEDSSIYLCSGSGTGMNTEAFFGQGTRLTVV.

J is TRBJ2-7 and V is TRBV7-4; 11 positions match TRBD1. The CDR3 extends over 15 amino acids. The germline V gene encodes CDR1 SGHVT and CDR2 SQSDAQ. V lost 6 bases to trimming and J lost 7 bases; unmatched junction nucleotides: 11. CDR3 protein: CASRRHPGQGVEQYF. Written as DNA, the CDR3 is TGTGCCAGCAGGCGCCATCCGGGACAGGGGGTGGAGCAGTACTTC.

The CDR3 nucleotides are TGTGCCAGTAGTATAGGCAGGGGGCAAGAGACCCAGTACTTC. This sequence encodes CASSIGRGQETQYF. The chain carries TRBV19 and TRBJ2-5; 7 bases agree with TRBD1. The J segment lost 2 bases and the V segment lost 1 base, leaving 1 base of the junction unmatched. The length of the CDR3 is 14 residues. Germline CDR1 reads LNHDA; CDR2 reads SQIVND (reference sequence). The whole variable domain, filled in from reference TRBV19 and TRBJ2-5, reads DGGITQSPKYLFRKEGQNVTLSCEQNLNHDAMYWYRQDPGQGLRLIYYSQIVNDFQKGDIAEGYSVSREKKESFPLTVTSAQKNPTAFYLCASSIGRGQETQYFGPGTRLLVL.

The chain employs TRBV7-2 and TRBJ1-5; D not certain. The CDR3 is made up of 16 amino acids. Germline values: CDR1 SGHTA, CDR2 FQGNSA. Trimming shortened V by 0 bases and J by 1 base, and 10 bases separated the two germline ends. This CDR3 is CASSLAGSGSNQPQHF. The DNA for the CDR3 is TGTGCCAGCAGCTTAGCGGGGTCGGGAAGCAATCAGCCCCAGCATTTT. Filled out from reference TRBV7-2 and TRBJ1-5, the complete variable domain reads GAGVSQSPSNKVTEKGKDVELRCDPISGHTALYWYRQSLGQGLEFLIYFQGNSAPDKSGLPSDRFSAERTGGSVSTLTIQRTQQEDSAVYLCASSLAGSGSNQPQHFGDGTRLSIL.

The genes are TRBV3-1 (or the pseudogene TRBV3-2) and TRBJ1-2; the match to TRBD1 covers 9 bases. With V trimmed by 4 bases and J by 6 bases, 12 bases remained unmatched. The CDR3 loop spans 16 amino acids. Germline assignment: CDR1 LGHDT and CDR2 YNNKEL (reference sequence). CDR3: CASSRGLPGTGNGYTF. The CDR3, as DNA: TGTGCCAGCAGCCGAGGCCTACCCGGGACAGGGAATGGCTACACCTTC.

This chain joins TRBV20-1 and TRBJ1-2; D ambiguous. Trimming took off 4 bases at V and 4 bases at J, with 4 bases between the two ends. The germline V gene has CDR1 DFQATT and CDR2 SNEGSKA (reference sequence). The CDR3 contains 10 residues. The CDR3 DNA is TGCAGTGCTACTAGCTATGGCTACACCTTC. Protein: CSATSYGYTF.

The CDR3 protein is CASSSMQGASFYTGYTF. CDR3 sequence (DNA): TGTGCCAGCAGCTCCATGCAGGGGGCGTCTTTTTATACTGGCTACACCTTC. This chain connects TRBV5-4 to TRBJ1-2; TRBD1 agrees at 8 bases. The J segment lost 7 bases and the V segment lost 3 bases, leaving 17 bases of the junction unmatched. CDR3 length: 17 residues. Germline CDR1 is SGHNT and CDR2 is YYREEE (reference sequence).

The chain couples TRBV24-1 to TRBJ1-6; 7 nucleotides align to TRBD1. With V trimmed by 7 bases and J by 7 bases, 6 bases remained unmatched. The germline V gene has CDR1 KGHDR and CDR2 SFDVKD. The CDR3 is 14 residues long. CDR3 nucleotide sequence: TGTGCCACCAGCTTGGGACAGAAGAATTCACCCCTCCACTTT. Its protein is CATSLGQKNSPLHF.